This T cell receptor beta chain was identified in a study of T cell repertoires in cytomegalovirus infection. Study at large: Matching HLA type, along with CMV infection, was indicated by public TCR beta signatures.

This clonotype showed up just a few times. Its specificity is not known. Study results and limitations: Ex vivo responses were dominated by HLA-C-restricted CMV-specific TCR beta clonotypes. Cumulative frequency (of public TCR beta family members) identified carriers of CMV plus the relevant HLA.

TCRdb independently ran MiXCR on the reads; one entry per CDR3 protein. The sample lists hundreds of thousands of distinct CDR3 sequences, approximately 18% occurring once. The sample taken for sequencing was PBMCs. The sequence was obtained from a human donor in good health (CMV status not recorded). Some clones in this sample may be carry-over from other donors' samples.

CDR3 sequence reads: CASSDFGAGELFF. The CDR3 nucleotides read TGTGCCAGCAGCGATTTCGGAGCCGGGGAGCTGTTTTTT. The chain uses TRBV9 and TRBJ2-2; D gene uncertain. CDR3 length equals 13 residues. V lost 3 bases and J 6 bases, leaving 9 bases between the germline ends. Germline V gene sequence: CDR1 SGDLS, CDR2 YYNGEE.